The source of this T cell receptor (beta chain) is a study of blood T cell repertoires in COVID-19 (dated by TCRdb to the early 2020s). Context from the whole study: Collaborator samples came from the United States, Italy and Spain and covered acute and convalescent phases of COVID-19. The material from the prospective study consisted of cDNA or gDNA derived from T cells, B-cell-depleted T cells, or PBMCs. Deeply sampled blood TCRbeta repertoires from subjects exposed to, actively infected with, or recovered from COVID-19 were included in the dataset. The repertoires were released in a freely available public database meant as a resource for research on the immune response to SARS-CoV-2. Samples were obtained from the ongoing ImmuneRACE study (first 160 participants) and from about 1,300 subjects provided by 6 global collaborators. Sample metadata almost always included a de-identified subject ID, COVID-19 status, age in years and sex. Where HLA class I and class II types were available, the types were taken from metadata supplied by the sample provider, not from assay-based typing.

Concerning this clone: Its cognate antigen has yet to be identified. No base quality values were provided; no much bigger clone lies one nucleotide off.

The study at large found these results: The quantity of clinical and demographic metadata differed by source and by participant and was supplied without curation.

The immunoSEQ Assay, a bias-controlled multiplex PCR, was used to amplify TCRbeta CDR3 regions from genomic DNA. The paper's data handling went like this. Within the assay, amplification of reference gene primers was used to estimate how many nucleated cells each sample contained. To quantify the absolute abundance of each unique TCRbeta CDR3 rearrangement, sequence reads were collapsed and filtered. For each sample, productive Simpson clonality was calculated by taking the square root of Simpson's diversity index across productive rearrangements. TCRdb took over this immuneACCESS table, retaining in-frame rearrangements with V and J assigned. Such tables are incomplete; in checked studies, under half of the missing clones stem from an unresolved V gene, and the remainder is unexplained. Clone size and the V and J calls come from that table; the DNA yielded D and trimming. The sample contains under 300,000 clones, 83% of them found a single time. Of the sample, approximately 9% is held by the ten largest clones.

A second Seattle source provided samples from volunteer blood donors who had recovered from COVID-19. Collaborating institutions collected whole blood in K2EDTA tubes following their own protocols. For TCRbeta analysis, collaborators shipped samples as frozen whole blood, isolated PBMCs, or DNA extracted from either of those sample types. CDR1 and CDR2 were assigned from the germline V gene as MDHEN and SYDVKM. From its cysteine to its phenylalanine, the CDR3 spans 16 amino acids. The DNA shown is the 48-base CDR3, in frame from base 1. Trimmed from V: 2 bases; trimmed from J: 0 bases; junction bases lacking a gene match: 5.

The sequenced material came from peripheral blood. This TCR came from a woman in her forties or fifties who had recovered from COVID-19. This sequence uses TRBV28 and TRBJ2-3; TRBD2 agrees with 7 junctional bases. The nucleotide sequence is given as TGTGCCAGCAGTTTAACAGCTAGCGGCAGCACAGATACGCAGTATTTT. It translates as CASSLTASGSTDTQYF.